Described below is a single T cell receptor beta chain sequence and its context. Its antigen is still unknown. CDR1 is SNHLY and CDR2 is FYNNEI in the germline V gene. Trimming left V 8 bases short and J 8 bases short, with 7 bases between. CDR3 length: 11 amino acids. This entry comes from a study of glioma-infiltrating T cells after dendritic cell vaccination. Whole-study context: At biweekly intervals, patients got three intradermal dendritic cell vaccine injections.

Clones were read by immunoSEQ multiplex PCR, and TCRdb kept only the in-frame ones, dropping some. The repertoire has tens of thousands of clones, roughly 84% of them found once; the top ten carry around 2.4%. Overall study findings and caveats: Survival was not directly related to TCR clonality in these patients.

Time point described: after dendritic cell vaccination, including at tumor progression/relapse. PBMC sampling occurred before vaccination, two weeks after the third dose, and at progression. This TCR derives from a human donor with glioblastoma. The chain joins TRBV2 to TRBJ1-6; TRBD1 is a possible D gene (6 bases). The specimen was blood, collected after dendritic cell vaccination. Here the CDR3 DNA reads TGTGCCAGCGCAGGGGATTCACCCCTCCACTTT. Translated, it gives CASAGDSPLHF.